These T cell receptor beta chains were read from a single sample in a study of shared clonotypes between healthy human individuals. TCRdb's copy holds only in-frame clones and misses some; the assay was immunoSEQ multiplex PCR. The data hold over 750,000 clones, with about 96% observed a single time. Sequencing was done on a sample of naive CD8+ T cells sorted from blood. The receptor set was obtained from a man younger than 40 in good health. Each CDR3 is given with its conserved first and last residue. A D gene is named only where the DNA matches it firmly. Clone size is not always given. Where it is, it says once, few, many or a class for expanded clones.

clone_size: once
j_call: TRBJ2-7
v_call: TRBV6-5
d_call: -
cdr3_nt: TGTGCCAGCAGTTGGGTGAACGAGCAGTACTTC
cdr3_aa: CASSWVNEQYF

clone_size: -
j_call: TRBJ2-1
v_call: TRBV18
d_call: TRBD1
cdr3_nt: TGTGCCAGCTCACCACCAAAGCGGACAGGCCACTACAATGAGCAGTTCTTC
cdr3_aa: CASSPPKRTGHYNEQFF

clone_size: -
j_call: TRBJ2-7
v_call: TRBV27
d_call: TRBD1
cdr3_nt: TGTGCCAGCAGTTTATTGGGACAGGGCTACGAGCAGTACTTC
cdr3_aa: CASSLLGQGYEQYF

clone_size: once
j_call: TRBJ1-1
v_call: TRBV27
d_call: -
cdr3_nt: TGTGCCAGCAGTTTCTGGCAGGGACCGAACACTGAAGCTTTCTTT
cdr3_aa: CASSFWQGPNTEAFF

clone_size: -
j_call: TRBJ2-7
v_call: TRBV4-2
d_call: TRBD2
cdr3_nt: TGTGCCAGCAGCCAGGGTCTAGCGGGACGAGCCTACGAGCAGTACTTC
cdr3_aa: CASSQGLAGRAYEQYF

clone_size: -
j_call: TRBJ2-1
v_call: TRBV19
d_call: -
cdr3_nt: TGTGCCAGTAGTATAGATCTGGGCAGCTTCAATGAGCAGTTCTTC
cdr3_aa: CASSIDLGSFNEQFF

clone_size: -
j_call: TRBJ2-7
v_call: TRBV11-2
d_call: -
cdr3_nt: TGTGCCAGCAGCTACCCGACAGGATCGTCCTACGAGCAGTACTTC
cdr3_aa: CASSYPTGSSYEQYF

clone_size: -
j_call: TRBJ1-5
v_call: TRBV6-5
d_call: -
cdr3_nt: TGTGCCAGCAGACGCTTGACCGGCAATCAGCCCCAGCATTTT
cdr3_aa: CASRRLTGNQPQHF

clone_size: -
j_call: TRBJ2-7
v_call: TRBV27
d_call: -
cdr3_nt: TGTGCCAGCAGTTCGCCGCAGACTGAGACCTACTACGAGCAGTACTTC
cdr3_aa: CASSSPQTETYYEQYF

clone_size: -
j_call: TRBJ2-1
v_call: TRBV29-1
d_call: -
cdr3_nt: TGCAGCGTTGATTCGTCGGCAGTCGCCTACAATGAGCAGTTCTTC
cdr3_aa: CSVDSSAVAYNEQFF

clone_size: -
j_call: TRBJ2-7
v_call: TRBV5-5
d_call: TRBD2
cdr3_nt: TGTGCCAGCCACCCTAGCGGGAGTTATCACGAGCAGTACTTC
cdr3_aa: CASHPSGSYHEQYF

clone_size: -
j_call: TRBJ2-4
v_call: TRBV15
d_call: -
cdr3_nt: TGTGCCACCAGCAGAGATCTGTCGGTTCAGAACATTCAGTACTTC
cdr3_aa: CATSRDLSVQNIQYF

clone_size: -
j_call: TRBJ2-7
v_call: TRBV9
d_call: -
cdr3_nt: TGTGCCAGCAGCGTAGGTCGGTCCAGCTACGAGCAGTACTTC
cdr3_aa: CASSVGRSSYEQYF

clone_size: -
j_call: TRBJ2-1
v_call: TRBV7-3
d_call: TRBD2
cdr3_nt: TGTGCCAGCAGCCCCCGCGGACGGCTAGCGGAGGAGCAGTTCTTC
cdr3_aa: CASSPRGRLAEEQFF

clone_size: -
j_call: TRBJ2-7
v_call: TRBV29-1
d_call: TRBD1
cdr3_nt: TGCAGCGTTGAACGTACGGACAGGGACGAGCAGTACTTC
cdr3_aa: CSVERTDRDEQYF

clone_size: -
j_call: TRBJ1-2
v_call: TRBV2
d_call: -
cdr3_nt: TGTGCCAGCAGTGAAGCTATGGCCTTTGGTGACACCTTC
cdr3_aa: CASSEAMAFGDTF

clone_size: -
j_call: TRBJ2-7
v_call: TRBV2
d_call: TRBD2
cdr3_nt: TGTGCCAGTGAATTGGGACTAGCGGGTTCCTACGAGCAGTACTTC
cdr3_aa: CASELGLAGSYEQYF

clone_size: -
j_call: TRBJ2-1
v_call: TRBV25-1
d_call: TRBD2
cdr3_nt: TGTGCCAGCAGTGAAGGACGGAGGGCGGGAGGGCCTTTCAATGAGCAGTTCTTC
cdr3_aa: CASSEGRRAGGPFNEQFF

clone_size: -
j_call: TRBJ1-5
v_call: TRBV15
d_call: -
cdr3_nt: TGTGCCACCAGCAGAGATAGGGCTAGCAGAGAGGATCAGCCCCAGCATTTT
cdr3_aa: CATSRDRASREDQPQHF

clone_size: -
j_call: TRBJ1-2
v_call: TRBV27
d_call: -
cdr3_nt: TGTGCCAGCAGAAAGGACGTGTATGGCTACACCTTC
cdr3_aa: CASRKDVYGYTF

clone_size: -
j_call: TRBJ2-7
v_call: TRBV7-2
d_call: -
cdr3_nt: TGTGCCAGCAGCTACGGTAGCGGTGCCTACGAGCAGTACTTC
cdr3_aa: CASSYGSGAYEQYF

clone_size: -
j_call: TRBJ2-1
v_call: TRBV10-1
d_call: -
cdr3_nt: TGCGCCAGCAGTCTTGGGGGGCCGGGTGAGCAGTTCTTC
cdr3_aa: CASSLGGPGEQFF

clone_size: -
j_call: TRBJ2-3
v_call: TRBV7-8
d_call: -
cdr3_nt: TGTGCCAGCAGCTCCACAACTAGAGATACGCAGTATTTT
cdr3_aa: CASSSTTRDTQYF

clone_size: -
j_call: TRBJ2-3
v_call: TRBV18
d_call: -
cdr3_nt: TGTGCCAGCTCACCACCGTACAGAGCGGAGATCACAGATACGCAGTATTTT
cdr3_aa: CASSPPYRAEITDTQYF

clone_size: -
j_call: TRBJ2-3
v_call: TRBV9
d_call: -
cdr3_nt: TGTGCCAGCAGCCCCCGCCTAGCAACGGATACGCAGTATTTT
cdr3_aa: CASSPRLATDTQYF

clone_size: -
j_call: TRBJ2-5
v_call: TRBV9
d_call: -
cdr3_nt: TGTGCCAGCAGCGTAGGGGGAGAAGAGACCCAGTACTTC
cdr3_aa: CASSVGGEETQYF

clone_size: -
j_call: TRBJ2-1
v_call: TRBV5-1
d_call: -
cdr3_nt: TGCGCCAGCAGCTTGCCCTATACCAAGGCGGGAAGCTCCTACAATGAGCAGTTCTTC
cdr3_aa: CASSLPYTKAGSSYNEQFF

clone_size: -
j_call: TRBJ2-7
v_call: TRBV6-5
d_call: TRBD2
cdr3_nt: TGTGCCAGCAGCCAATTTGGCGGGAGAGTCTACGAGCAGTACTTC
cdr3_aa: CASSQFGGRVYEQYF

clone_size: -
j_call: TRBJ2-3
v_call: TRBV10-3
d_call: TRBD2
cdr3_nt: TGTGCCATCCTCCGGGAGGGTAGAACAGATACGCAGTATTTT
cdr3_aa: CAILREGRTDTQYF

clone_size: -
j_call: TRBJ2-1
v_call: TRBV5-5
d_call: -
cdr3_nt: TGTGCCAGCAGCTCTCCCCTAAATTTTGATGACAATGAGCAGTTCTTC
cdr3_aa: CASSSPLNFDDNEQFF

clone_size: -
j_call: TRBJ1-4
v_call: TRBV27
d_call: TRBD1
cdr3_nt: TGTGCCAGCAGTTCGGGAATCGACAGGGGTTGGGGGAAACTGTTTTTT
cdr3_aa: CASSSGIDRGWGKLFF

clone_size: -
j_call: TRBJ2-7
v_call: TRBV18
d_call: TRBD2
cdr3_nt: TGTGCCAGCTCACCCGCGCCCGGGACTAGCGGGAGGGCCAGCGCCTACGAGCAGTACTTC
cdr3_aa: CASSPAPGTSGRASAYEQYF

clone_size: -
j_call: TRBJ2-7
v_call: TRBV27
d_call: -
cdr3_nt: TGTGCCAGCAGTCCTCGGGGAAGGCGCTACGAGCAGTACTTC
cdr3_aa: CASSPRGRRYEQYF

clone_size: -
j_call: TRBJ2-7
v_call: TRBV4-1
d_call: TRBD1
cdr3_nt: TGCGCCAGCAGCCAACCGGGACAGAGCTTCTACGAGCAGTACTTC
cdr3_aa: CASSQPGQSFYEQYF

clone_size: -
j_call: TRBJ1-1
v_call: TRBV7-9
d_call: -
cdr3_nt: TGTGCCAGCAGCCCCAAACCCCTGGACCGCTGGAACACTGAAGCTTTCTTT
cdr3_aa: CASSPKPLDRWNTEAFF

clone_size: -
j_call: TRBJ2-1
v_call: TRBV19
d_call: TRBD2
cdr3_nt: TGTGCTACCAACCCGGGCGGGAGATCTAATAATGAGCAGTTCTTC
cdr3_aa: CATNPGGRSNNEQFF

clone_size: -
j_call: TRBJ2-7
v_call: TRBV10-3
d_call: -
cdr3_nt: TGTGCCATCAGCGAATTCCCCTTAAAAACAGGTAACTACGAGCAGTACTTC
cdr3_aa: CAISEFPLKTGNYEQYF

clone_size: -
j_call: TRBJ1-1
v_call: TRBV19
d_call: -
cdr3_nt: TGTGCCAGTAGTATAGGCAGGGGAATCGCTGAAGCTTTCTTT
cdr3_aa: CASSIGRGIAEAFF

clone_size: -
j_call: TRBJ2-7
v_call: TRBV15
d_call: -
cdr3_nt: TGTGCCACCAGCAGAGAGGCCCAACTAGATTCCTACGAGCAGTACTTC
cdr3_aa: CATSREAQLDSYEQYF

clone_size: -
j_call: TRBJ2-5
v_call: TRBV12-5
d_call: TRBD2
cdr3_nt: TGTGCTAGTGGTTTGGGACTAGCGGAAGAGACCCAGTACTTC
cdr3_aa: CASGLGLAEETQYF

clone_size: -
j_call: TRBJ1-5
v_call: TRBV7-9
d_call: -
cdr3_nt: TGTGCCAGCAGCTTAGGCGGGTTATCTCAGCCCCAGCATTTT
cdr3_aa: CASSLGGLSQPQHF

clone_size: -
j_call: TRBJ2-7
v_call: TRBV4-3
d_call: -
cdr3_nt: TGCGCCAGCAGTCCTCAGGGGGGCTACGAGCAGTACTTC
cdr3_aa: CASSPQGGYEQYF